These 32 T cell receptor beta chains came from one sample sequenced in a study of OX40 agonist ivuxolimab in advanced cancers. Clones were sequenced by immunoSEQ multiplex PCR, and TCRdb holds only the in-frame ones, with some missing. The sample lists around 50,000 clones; approximately 90% were seen once. Sample: CD4+ or CD8+ T cells sorted from blood, taken in a trial of the OX40 agonist ivuxolimab. All receptors come from an adult with an advanced solid tumor such as melanoma, head and neck, liver or kidney cancer.

The J gene is TRBJ2-2, the V gene TRBV21-1; TRBD1, the D gene given by the table, was not confirmed from the DNA. TRBV21-1 is a pseudogene segment. The CDR3 contains 13 residues. CDR3 residues: CASSPGQPGELFF. The CDR3 nucleotides are TGTGCCAGCAGTCCTGGACAGCCCGGGGAGCTGTTTTTT.

The chain has TRBV10-3 and TRBJ1-3; possibly TRBD1 for D (5 bases). Between the trimmed V and J ends, which lost 0 bases and 3 bases, there was a span of 15 bases. CDR1 and CDR2 from the germline V gene are ENHRY and SYGVKD. The CDR3 runs 17 residues. The CDR3 nucleotides read TGTGCCATCAGTGAGTCGTTTTCAGGGTCCGTTGGAAACACCATATATTTT. Amino acid sequence: CAISESFSGSVGNTIYF.

The rearrangement joins TRBV2 to TRBJ1-1, with D hard to call. From germline, CDR1 is SNHLY and CDR2 FYNNEI. The CDR3 runs 14 residues. Trimming removed 2 bases at V and 3 bases at J, with 10 bases between. As DNA, the CDR3 is TGTGCCAGCAGTGAACGGGGAGCGGACACTGAAGCTTTCTTT. This encodes CASSERGADTEAFF.

The chain joins TRBV21-1 to TRBJ1-1; the tabulated D call, TRBD1, remains unverified against the DNA. TRBV21-1 is a pseudogene locus. There are 15 residues in the CDR3. Here the CDR3 reads CAILPWAQGKAEAFF. CDR3 in DNA: TGTGCCATCCTTCCCTGGGCACAGGGGAAGGCTGAAGCTTTCTTT.

A few counts support this clone. The CDR3 nucleotides are TGTGCCAGCAGCTTAGGTACTACCAAAGAGACCCAGTACTTC. Its protein is CASSLGTTKETQYF. The chain is built from TRBV7-8 and TRBJ2-5; D is ambiguous. V was cut by 1 base and J by 3 bases, with 9 bases left in between. The CDR3 is 14 amino acids. Per germline, CDR1 SGHVS and CDR2 FQNEAQ.

By frequency in the sample, this clone is medium-sized. This chain joins TRBV16 and TRBJ1-6; D is undetermined. V lost 0 bases to trimming and J lost 10 bases, with 7 bases between them. The CDR3 runs 13 residues. Germline values: CDR1 KGHSY, CDR2 FQNENV. The CDR3 loop reads CASSQSQESPLHF. In nucleotides, the CDR3 is TGTGCCAGCAGCCAATCCCAGGAGTCACCCCTCCACTTT.

This clone has a single count. The chain is built from TRBV19 and TRBJ2-7; 7 bases match TRBD1. The CDR3 covers 14 residues. J gave up 3 bases and V 4 bases, and 6 bases lay outside the gene matches. CDR1 and CDR2 (germline): LNHDA, SQIVND (reference sequence). CDR3: CASSTPGQIYEQYF. In DNA, the CDR3 is TGTGCCAGTAGTACTCCGGGACAGATCTACGAGCAGTACTTC.

The rearrangement links TRBV2 to TRBJ2-4; D gene ambiguous. Germline V CDR1 and CDR2: SNHLY, FYNNEI. V lost 5 bases and J lost 3, with 8 bases in between. CDR3 length: 13 residues. The CDR3 loop reads CASSREVKNIQYF. Written as DNA, the CDR3 is TGTGCCAGCAGTAGGGAAGTCAAAAACATTCAGTACTTC. The entire variable domain, with the rest obtained from reference TRBV2 and TRBJ2-4, is as follows: EPEVTQTPSHQVTQMGQEVILRCVPISNHLYFYWYRQILGQKVEFLVSFYNNEISEKSEIFDDQFSVERPDGSNFTLKIRSTKLEDSAMYFCASSREVKNIQYFGAGTRLSVL.

With regard to this clone: At one end the junction does not follow the germline gene, possibly because of a read error. The CDR3 sequence is CASSQNLWGTEFF. In nucleotides, the CDR3 is TGTGCCAGCAGCCAAAATTTATGGGGGACAGAGTTTTTT. The genes are TRBV4-2 and TRBJ2-3, with 7 bases lining up with TRBD1. Germline V gene sequence: CDR1 LGHNA, CDR2 YNFKEQ. The CDR3 extends over 13 amino acids.

This clone was seen only once. The chain has TRBV2 and TRBJ2-3; 9 bases map to TRBD2. V shed 7 bases and J 6 bases; nucleotides not matched to a gene: 8. This CDR3 is 14 amino acids long. Germline CDR1 reads SNHLY; CDR2 reads FYNNEI. CDR3 sequence: CASKSGLASDTQYF. In DNA, the CDR3 is TGTGCCAGCAAGTCGGGACTAGCCTCGGATACGCAGTATTTT.

A single count supports this clone. The genes are TRBV7-6 and TRBJ1-1; perhaps TRBD1 as D (6 bases). CDR1 is SGHVS, CDR2 FNYEAQ, per germline. V was clipped by 2 bases and J by 0 bases, with 22 bases between them. The CDR3 runs to 19 residues. The DNA of the CDR3 is TGTGCCAGCAGCTTATCACCTACCGGGGACATTGCGGTGAACACTGAAGCTTTCTTT. This encodes CASSLSPTGDIAVNTEAFF.

Only a few counts were recorded for this clone. This sequence joins TRBV7-9 and TRBJ1-5; no clear D gene. V shed 5 bases and J shed 0 bases, with 2 bases lying between them. In germline, CDR1 is SEHNR, CDR2 FQNEAQ (reference sequence). The length of the CDR3 is 12 residues. CDR3 coding DNA: TGTGCCAGCAGCCTTAGCAATCAGCCCCAGCATTTT. This codes for CASSLSNQPQHF.

The CDR3 nucleotides read TGTGCCAGCAGTCCACAGGGGTATCGGGAAAAACTGTTTTTT. Its protein is CASSPQGYREKLFF. The rearrangement uses TRBV28 and TRBJ1-4, with TRBD1 matching 7 bases. From germline, CDR1 is MDHEN and CDR2 SYDVKM. This CDR3 has 14 amino acids. J lost 8 bases, V lost 5 bases, and 8 bases had no gene match.

CDR3: CASSLDGLAEYEQYF. The CDR3 DNA is TGTGCCAGCAGCTTAGATGGGCTAGCGGAATACGAGCAGTACTTC. The J gene is TRBJ2-7, the V gene TRBV11-2; TRBD2 aligns across 7 bases. The V gene's germline CDR1 is SGHAT and CDR2 FQNNGV. After removal of 0 bases from V and 4 bases from J, the junction contained 6 bases not matched to a gene. This CDR3 is 15 amino acids long.

V and J are TRBV29-1 and TRBJ1-3; possible D gene TRBD1, 5 bases. CDR3 size: 12 residues. V dropped 4 bases and J dropped 3 bases, with 7 bases sitting between them. Germline values: CDR1 SQVTM, CDR2 ANQGSEA. The CDR3 coding sequence is TGCAGCGTTGGAACAGGTGGAAACACCATATATTTT. Protein product: CSVGTGGNTIYF. Drawing the rest from reference TRBV29-1 and TRBJ1-3, the complete variable domain is SAVISQKPSRDICQRGTSLTIQCQVDSQVTMMFWYRQQPGQSLTLIATANQGSEATYESGFVIDKFPISRPNLTFSTLTVSNMSPEDSSIYLCSVGTGGNTIYFGEGSWLTVV.

The count of this clone is one. The chain carries TRBV28 and TRBJ1-5, with 10 bases identical to TRBD1. Germline V CDR1 and CDR2: MDHEN, SYDVKM. The CDR3 is 15 residues long. The V and J ends lost 6 bases and 2 bases, in that order; junction bases with no gene match: 4. CDR3 DNA: TGTGCCAGCAGGATGGGACAGGGGCGCAATCAGCCCCAGCATTTT. Its translation: CASRMGQGRNQPQHF.

The CDR3 DNA is TGTGCCAGCAGTGAATATGAGGCAAACTATGGCTACACCTTC. This sequence encodes CASSEYEANYGYTF. The chain combines TRBV2 with TRBJ1-2; D call uncertain. From germline, CDR1 is SNHLY and CDR2 FYNNEI. V was shortened by 2 bases and J by 2 bases, with 9 bases between the two germline ends. This CDR3 comprises 14 residues.

This rearrangement joins TRBV30 to TRBJ1-6; 8 bases line up with TRBD1. V was clipped by 2 bases and J by 0 bases; unmatched bases: 15. CDR1 is GTSNPN, CDR2 SVGIG, per germline (reference sequence). The CDR3 is 20 amino acids. The CDR3 loop reads CAWSRRGRGLPSSYNSPLHF. The CDR3 coding sequence is TGTGCCTGGAGTCGTCGAGGCAGGGGGCTTCCGAGCTCCTATAATTCACCCCTCCACTTT.

J is TRBJ2-7 and V is TRBV7-2; 9 bases are a match to TRBD2. The CDR3 has 15 residues. Per the germline V gene, CDR1 is SGHTA and CDR2 is FQGNSA. After removal of 3 bases from V and 6 bases from J, the junction contained 9 bases not matched to a gene. The CDR3 sequence is CASSFVRGGGSEQYF. The DNA for the CDR3 is TGTGCCAGCAGCTTCGTGCGGGGGGGCGGGAGCGAGCAGTACTTC.

The CDR3 here is CASSSHPGQGSTYEQYF. CDR3 nucleotide sequence: TGTGCCAGCAGCAGTCATCCGGGACAGGGGAGTACCTACGAGCAGTACTTC. The V call is TRBV7-9, the J call TRBJ2-7; 10 positions agree with TRBD1. The germline V gene encodes CDR1 SEHNR and CDR2 FQNEAQ (reference sequence). The J segment lost 2 bases and the V segment lost 5 bases, leaving 12 bases of the junction unmatched. CDR3 length: 17 residues.

A remark on this clone: The junction and the germline gene differ at one end; a read error may be behind it. The rearrangement links TRBV10-1 to TRBJ2-7; D may match TRBD1 or TRBD2 (5 bases each). The germline V gene has CDR1 WNHNN and CDR2 SYGVQD (reference sequence). CDR3 length: 12 amino acids. The CDR3 DNA sequence: TGCGCCAGCAGTGATTGGGGGACGGAGCAGCACTTC. It translates to CASSDWGTEQHF.

V gene TRBV6-1 combines with J gene TRBJ1-2; 7 bases fit TRBD1. Germline loops: CDR1 MNHNS, CDR2 SASEGT. The CDR3 loop spans 14 amino acids. The trim removed 5 bases at V and 4 bases at J, leaving 7 bases unmatched. CDR3 protein: CASSPAGQFYGYTF. Here the CDR3 DNA reads TGTGCCAGCAGTCCCGCGGGACAGTTCTATGGCTACACCTTC.

V and J are TRBV5-4 and TRBJ1-4; 7 bases line up with TRBD1. Germline V lookup: CDR1 SGHNT, CDR2 YYREEE (reference sequence). This CDR3 is 13 amino acids long. With 5 bases clipped from V and 6 bases from J, the junction kept 4 bases outside the gene matches. The CDR3 nucleotides are TGTGCCAGCAGTCGAGGACAGGATGAAAAACTGTTTTTT. The encoded protein is CASSRGQDEKLFF.

The V and J genes are TRBV7-8 and TRBJ2-7, with 13 positions matching TRBD2. The germline gives CDR1 SGHVS, CDR2 FQNEAQ. CDR3 size: 16 residues. The junction had 7 bases not matched to a gene; V was cut back by 1 base and J by 7 bases. CDR3 sequence: CASSLEGLAGVGEQYF. CDR3 coding DNA: TGTGCCAGCAGCTTAGAAGGACTAGCGGGAGTAGGGGAGCAGTACTTC.

J is TRBJ1-2 and V is TRBV4-1, with D uncertain. Germline V CDR1 and CDR2: MGHRA, YSYEKL. V gave up 1 base and J gave up 4 bases, with 13 bases separating them. The CDR3 loop spans 15 amino acids. The DNA for the CDR3 is TGCGCCAGCAGCCAAGGGTCTGGGTTTAGCTATGGCTACACCTTC. It is translated as CASSQGSGFSYGYTF.

This chain links TRBV29-1 with TRBJ2-6; D is unresolved. V lost 5 bases to trimming and J lost 4 bases, with 3 bases between them. The CDR3 loop spans 11 amino acids. Germline CDR1 and CDR2: SQVTM and ANQGSEA. CDR3 nucleotides: TGCAGCGTTCAGGGGGCCAACGTCCTGACTTTC. It encodes CSVQGANVLTF. The complete variable domain, with remaining parts taken from reference TRBV29-1 and TRBJ2-6, reads SAVISQKPSRDICQRGTSLTIQCQVDSQVTMMFWYRQQPGQSLTLIATANQGSEATYESGFVIDKFPISRPNLTFSTLTVSNMSPEDSSIYLCSVQGANVLTFGAGSRLTVL.

This clone came up a few times. J is TRBJ1-1 and V is TRBV4-3; 7 bases line up with TRBD1. The V gene end was trimmed by 1 base and the J gene end by 1 base; junction bases not matched to a gene: 3. The CDR3 covers 15 residues. Germline V CDR1 and CDR2: LGHNA, YSLEER. CDR3 amino acids: CASSQVEGANTEAFF. CDR3 DNA: TGCGCCAGCAGCCAAGTTGAGGGGGCGAACACTGAAGCTTTCTTT.

The chain links TRBV7-2 to TRBJ2-1; 11 bases line up with TRBD2. The V gene's germline CDR1 is SGHTA and CDR2 FQGNSA. V was pared by 3 bases and J by 8 bases, with 9 bases of the junction left unmatched. CDR3 length: 16 amino acids. The CDR3: CASSLGLAGGDDEQFF. CDR3 bases: TGTGCCAGCAGCTTGGGATTAGCGGGAGGGGACGATGAGCAGTTCTTC.

There are a few counts of this clone. This chain joins TRBV18 and TRBJ1-1, with D hard to call. The CDR3 length is 14 residues. V was clipped by 4 bases and J by 2 bases, with 11 bases between them. Per germline, CDR1 KGHSH and CDR2 LQKENI. The DNA of the CDR3 is TGTGCCAGCTCACGAACGGGCGGAAACACTGAAGCTTTCTTT. This sequence encodes CASSRTGGNTEAFF.

V and J are TRBV18 and TRBJ2-3; 10 bases fit TRBD2. The germline CDR1 and CDR2 sequences are KGHSH and LQKENI. J was trimmed by 4 bases and V by 2 bases; bases with no gene match: 3. The CDR3 runs 15 residues. In nucleotides, the CDR3 is TGTGCCAGCTCACCATCTAGCGGGAGTTCAGATACGCAGTATTTT. This encodes CASSPSSGSSDTQYF.

CDR3 loop: CAISELSTVQGRGNGGEKLFF. CDR3 sequence (DNA): TGTGCCATCAGTGAGTTGTCGACGGTCCAGGGCAGGGGTAATGGTGGAGAAAAACTGTTTTTT. The rearrangement links TRBV10-3 to TRBJ1-4, with a possible D match to TRBD1 (6 bases). Trimming stripped 1 base from V and 8 bases from J, with 32 bases between. Germline V lookup: CDR1 ENHRY, CDR2 SYGVKD. The CDR3 runs to 21 residues.

The CDR3 sequence: CASTLEVGAGANEQFF. The CDR3 nucleotides read TGTGCCAGCACCCTCGAGGTTGGTGCGGGAGCCAATGAGCAGTTCTTC. The V gene is TRBV5-4, the J gene TRBJ2-1; TRBD2 aligns across 7 bases. The CDR3 spans 16 residues. V shed 6 bases and J 6 bases; nucleotides not matched to a gene: 15. The germline V gene encodes CDR1 SGHNT and CDR2 YYREEE (reference sequence).